This T cell receptor (beta chain) comes out of a study of blood T cell repertoires in COVID-19. Study information: There were acute and convalescent COVID-19 samples, and they came from the United States, Italy and Spain. PBMCs, B-cell-depleted T cells, or T cells provided the cDNA or gDNA that made up the material.

Per the original data handling: Nucleated cell counts were estimated from reference gene primer amplification. TCRdb's copy holds only in-frame clones and misses some; the assay was immunoSEQ multiplex PCR. V and J calls and clone size are copied from that table; D and trimming were computed from the DNA. The repertoire holds roughly 230,000 clones, with roughly 80% as singletons. The material sequenced was peripheral blood. This TCR derives from an older woman with active or convalescent COVID-19.

The CDR3 here is CASSSGDGGNYEQYF. CDR3 bases: TGCGCCAGCAGTTCGGGGGATGGGGGGAACTACGAGCAGTACTTC. The gene calls are TRBV10-1 and TRBJ2-7; D might be TRBD2 (6 bases). This CDR3 region has 15 residues. The V end lost 5 bases, the J end lost 3 bases, and 17 bases lay between the germline ends. Germline V gene sequence: CDR1 WNHNN, CDR2 SYGVQD (reference sequence).